This passage covers 27 T cell receptor beta chains from one sample sequenced in a study of molecular identifiers for immune sequencing clone quantification. MiXCR, run by TCRdb on the PCR reads, gives a single entry per CDR3 protein. Here the sample spans over 85,000 distinct CDR3 sequences, around 23% being singletons. Sample: naive CD8+ T cells from blood, with Jurkat cell RNA spiked in. Subset of the sample: FACS-sorted CD8+CD4-CCR7+CD45RA+ naive T cells. The receptors were gathered from a human donor in good health. Some libraries in this study had Jurkat cell RNA spiked in.

This clonotype has ten or more counts. This rearrangement joins TRBV13 to TRBJ2-3; 12 nucleotides align to TRBD2. Trimming removed 5 bases from V and 4 bases from J; junction bases left unmatched: 7. The length of the CDR3 is 16 residues. CDR1 PRHDT and CDR2 FYEKMQ come from the germline V gene (reference sequence). The CDR3 DNA is TGTGCCAGCAGCACCCCCCGACTAGCGGGGGCAGATACGCAGTATTTT. Encoded protein: CASSTPRLAGADTQYF.

This clonotype was recorded many times. The V gene is TRBV6-2 or TRBV6-3, the J gene TRBJ2-3; TRBD2 agrees at 7 bases. Germline CDR1 MNHEY, CDR2 SVGEGT. V lost 6 bases and J lost 1; bases outside the gene matches: 7. The CDR3 extends over 15 amino acids. The CDR3 coding sequence is TGTGCCAGCAGACATAGGACTAGGGGCACAGATACGCAGTATTTT. Encoded protein: CASRHRTRGTDTQYF.

The rearrangement links TRBV7-9 to TRBJ2-7, with D possibly TRBD2 on 6 matching bases. Trimming removed 2 bases at V and 7 bases at J, with 12 bases between. Germline V gives CDR1 SEHNR, CDR2 FQNEAQ (reference sequence). The CDR3 has 13 residues. CDR3 loop: CASSLIDAGEQYF. CDR3 coding DNA: TGTGCCAGCAGCTTAATCGATGCGGGGGAGCAGTACTTC.

The rearrangement links TRBV27 to TRBJ1-5; D is ambiguous. This CDR3 spans 14 amino acids. V was cut by 0 bases and J by 5 bases, with 8 bases left in between. CDR1 MNHEY and CDR2 SMNVEV come from the germline V gene (reference sequence). The CDR3 DNA reads as TGTGCCAGCAGTTTATCCGGGGTTTATCAGCCCCAGCATTTT. Amino acids: CASSLSGVYQPQHF.

This clonotype was seen repeatedly, ten times or more. The V call is TRBV4-3, the J call TRBJ2-4; D is uncertain. The germline V gene has CDR1 LGHNA and CDR2 YSLEER. The ends were cut back, 0 bases at V and 4 bases at J, with 16 bases in the middle. CDR3 length equals 17 residues. Here the CDR3 reads CASSQDWAISAKNIQYF. The CDR3 DNA reads TGCGCCAGCAGCCAAGACTGGGCTATCAGTGCAAAAAACATTCAGTACTTC.

In this sample, this clonotype turned up many times. V is TRBV20-1 and J is TRBJ2-7, with D perhaps TRBD1 (6 bases). Trimming left V 1 base short and J 3 bases short, with 25 bases between. The germline V gene has CDR1 DFQATT and CDR2 SNEGSKA (reference sequence). This CDR3 comprises 18 residues. In DNA form, the CDR3 reads TGCAGTGCTAGAGTTTATTCGTCAGAGGAATGGGGGCGCTACGAGCAGTACTTC. Protein sequence: CSARVYSSEEWGRYEQYF.

This clonotype occurred many times. The chain employs TRBV5-1 and TRBJ2-7; a possible D gene is TRBD2 (6 bases). V was shortened by 0 bases and J by 6 bases, with 10 bases between the two germline ends. The germline V gene has CDR1 SGHRS and CDR2 YFSETQ. This CDR3 spans 13 amino acids. Written as DNA, the CDR3 is TGCGCCAGCAGCTTGGAGGTGGGGGGCGAGCAGTACTTC. This codes for CASSLEVGGEQYF.

This clonotype was seen at least ten times. The chain joins TRBV7-9 to TRBJ1-4; 9 bases align to TRBD1. The CDR3 totals 14 residues. Germline CDR1 and CDR2: SEHNR and FQNEAQ (reference sequence). V lost 4 bases and J lost 8; bases outside the gene matches: 5. DNA of the CDR3: TGTGCCAGCAGCTCGGACAGGGGTTTCGAAAAACTGTTTTTT. Translating it yields CASSSDRGFEKLFF.

This clonotype was seen ten or more times. This sequence joins TRBV10-1 and TRBJ2-7; D remains unclear. Germline V gene sequence: CDR1 WNHNN, CDR2 SYGVQD (reference sequence). V was cut by 5 bases and J by 1 base, with 21 bases left in between. The CDR3 sequence is 17 residues long. The CDR3 DNA reads TGCGCCAGCAGTCTCGGTTCGGGCCTAGGATCTTCCTACGAGCAGTACTTC. It is translated as CASSLGSGLGSSYEQYF.

This clonotype was counted many times. The rearrangement joins TRBV4-3 to TRBJ1-2; unclear D gene. CDR3 length: 15 residues. Germline V gene data show CDR1 as LGHNA and CDR2 as YSLEER. Deletions cut 0 bases from V and 8 bases from J, with 16 bases between. The CDR3 region is CASSQDRRYLEGYTF. The CDR3 coding sequence is TGCGCCAGCAGCCAAGATCGCAGATATCTAGAGGGCTACACCTTC.

This clonotype was observed at least ten times. The CDR3 loop reads CASSQDLAGGIQETQYF. CDR3 sequence (DNA): TGTGCCAGCAGCCAAGATTTAGCGGGAGGAATCCAAGAGACCCAGTACTTC. This sequence joins TRBV4-2 and TRBJ2-5; 10 bases agree with TRBD2. CDR1 is LGHNA and CDR2 is YNFKEQ in the germline V gene. V was pared by 0 bases and J by 1 base, with 5 bases of the junction left unmatched. This CDR3 is 17 amino acids long.

This clonotype was counted many times. This chain uses TRBV29-1 with TRBJ1-2; D may be TRBD1 (5 bases). CDR1 and CDR2 from the germline V gene are SQVTM and ANQGSEA. This CDR3 contains 13 residues. V lost 6 bases and J lost 6, with 17 bases in between. For the CDR3, the DNA is TGCAGCGTGCAGGAGACGTGGGGGGATGGCTACACCTTC. Translation gives CSVQETWGDGYTF.

V and J are TRBV5-6 and TRBJ2-1; D unresolved. Trimming cost V 0 bases and J 2 bases, with 6 bases left between them. The CDR3 extends over 14 amino acids. Germline values: CDR1 SGHDT, CDR2 YYEEEE. CDR3 loop: CASSLEGTYNEQFF. CDR3 DNA: TGTGCCAGCAGCTTGGAGGGTACCTACAATGAGCAGTTCTTC.

This clonotype was seen only a few times. This may be a read error: a much more frequent sequence differs by one nucleotide. The chain's CDR3 is CASSQGAGAYEQYF. The CDR3 coding sequence is TGCGCCAGCAGCCAAGGGGCAGGGGCCTACGAGCAGTACTTC. The J gene is TRBJ2-7, the V gene TRBV4-3; tentatively, D is TRBD1 (6 bases). Germline assignment: CDR1 LGHNA and CDR2 YSLEER. The CDR3 spans 14 residues. Trimming took off 1 base at V and 2 bases at J, with 9 bases between the two ends.

This clonotype has more than one count but fewer than ten. One junction end disagrees with the germline gene, perhaps due to a read error. The genes are TRBV7-9 and TRBJ1-1; D perhaps matches TRBD1 (6 bases). Per germline, CDR1 SEHNR and CDR2 FQNEAQ (reference sequence). CDR3 length: 15 amino acids. The CDR3 nucleotides are TGTGCCAGCAACTTAGTTTTGGGGGGGCGTAATGAAGCTTTCTTT. It translates to CASNLVLGGRNEAFF.

At least ten counts were recorded for this clonotype. The DNA for the CDR3 is TGTGCCAGCAAATGGGGCACTAGCACAGATACGCAGTATTTT. Protein sequence: CASKWGTSTDTQYF. The chain recombines TRBV27 with TRBJ2-3, with a possible D match to TRBD1 (5 bases). The germline V gene encodes CDR1 MNHEY and CDR2 SMNVEV (reference sequence). The CDR3 covers 14 residues. V dropped 7 bases and J dropped 0 bases, with 11 bases sitting between them.

The chain combines TRBV9 with TRBJ2-7; D ambiguous. CDR3 length: 14 amino acids. Germline V lookup: CDR1 SGDLS, CDR2 YYNGEE. V lost 1 base and J lost 3, with 11 bases in between. The DNA of the CDR3 is TGTGCCAGCAGCGTATTTCGGGCTAGCTACGAGCAGTACTTC. It translates to CASSVFRASYEQYF.

This clonotype is medium-sized within its sample. The CDR3 bases are TGTGCCAGCAGGACAGGGGGAACAGATACGCAGTATTTT. It yields the protein CASRTGGTDTQYF. The chain has TRBV28 and TRBJ2-3; 9 nucleotides match TRBD1. CDR1 MDHEN and CDR2 SYDVKM come from the germline V gene. CDR3 length: 13 residues. V trimming: 6 bases; J trimming: 3 bases; junction bases outside the gene matches: 1.

In its sample, this clonotype was seen many times. The genes are TRBV4-3 and TRBJ2-7, with TRBD2 identical over 8 bases. This CDR3 region has 16 residues. J was trimmed by 1 base and V by 1 base; bases with no gene match: 6. Germline V lookup: CDR1 LGHNA, CDR2 YSLEER. In DNA form, the CDR3 reads TGCGCCAGCAGCCAAGGACTAAGCGGGAGTTCCTACGAGCAGTACTTC. Encoded protein: CASSQGLSGSSYEQYF.

Comment on this clonotype: The CDR3 does not end in the conserved phenylalanine or tryptophan, so this is likely a read error. The chain combines TRBV6-1 with TRBJ1-1; no reliable D call. The V end was cut by 7 bases, the J end by 0 bases, with 15 bases between. The CDR3 is 15 amino acids. CDR1 MNHNS and CDR2 SASEGT come from the germline V gene. The CDR3 DNA reads TGTGCCAGCACCCTACCCCCGGCGGTGAACACTGAAGCTTTCCTT. Translation: CASTLPPAVNTEAFL.

To note about this clonotype: This may arise from a read error, as a much more abundant clone is one base away. CDR3 in amino acids: CASSRTQDGACTIYF. Written as DNA, the CDR3 is TGCGCCAGCAGCCGGACCCAAGACGGGGCGTGCACCATATATTTT. V usage is TRBV4-3 and J usage is TRBJ1-3; TRBD1 might be the D (5 bases). V lost 4 bases and J lost 9, with 19 bases in between. The CDR3 has 15 amino acids. Germline loops: CDR1 LGHNA, CDR2 YSLEER.

This clonotype was observed a few times. The rearrangement joins TRBV7-9 to TRBJ2-1; 10 bases align to TRBD1. V trimming: 3 bases; J trimming: 5 bases; junction bases outside the gene matches: 4. This CDR3 is 15 amino acids long. CDR1 SEHNR and CDR2 FQNEAQ come from the germline V gene (reference sequence). The CDR3: CASSFIGTGDNEQFF. CDR3 DNA sequence: TGTGCCAGCAGCTTCATCGGGACAGGGGACAATGAGCAGTTCTTC.

This clonotype came up many times. V gene TRBV27 combines with J gene TRBJ2-3; D possibly matches TRBD1 or TRBD2 (5 bases each). Trimming took 6 bases from V and 0 from J, leaving 19 bases between them. CDR3 length equals 17 residues. Germline CDR1 reads MNHEY; CDR2 reads SMNVEV (reference sequence). CDR3 DNA: TGTGCCAGCAGCGATATTCCCGGGGCGGCTAGCACAGATACGCAGTATTTT. It yields the protein CASSDIPGAASTDTQYF.

In its sample, this clonotype was seen a few times. The chain couples TRBV5-1 to TRBJ2-2; D is undetermined. Germline V gene sequence: CDR1 SGHRS, CDR2 YFSETQ. The CDR3 length is 15 residues. V lost 2 bases to trimming and J lost 3 bases, with 11 bases between them. CDR3 amino acids: CASSLGSQHTGELFF. In DNA form, the CDR3 reads TGCGCCAGCAGCTTAGGTTCACAGCACACCGGGGAGCTGTTTTTT.

This clonotype appeared a few times. The genes are TRBV2 and TRBJ2-7, with TRBD2 matching over 8 bases. The CDR3 is 14 residues long. Germline V lookup: CDR1 SNHLY, CDR2 FYNNEI. V lost 8 bases to trimming and J lost 4 bases; unmatched junction nucleotides: 10. CDR3 residues: CASRAGGHLYEQYF. The CDR3 DNA follows: TGTGCCAGCCGGGCGGGGGGACACCTTTACGAGCAGTACTTC.

This clonotype appeared many times. V gene TRBV6-5 combines with J gene TRBJ2-7, with D possibly being TRBD1 (5 bases). V gave up 2 bases and J gave up 1 base, with 9 bases separating them. Germline CDR1 reads MNHEY; CDR2 reads SVGAGI. The CDR3 is 14 residues long. The CDR3 nucleotides are TGTGCCAGCAGTTACAGGGGCCCGTCCTACGAGCAGTACTTC. As protein: CASSYRGPSYEQYF.

This clonotype was detected many times. This chain links TRBV12-3 or TRBV12-4 with TRBJ2-3; TRBD1 or TRBD2 may be the D gene (5 bases each). The CDR3 length is 16 residues. Trimming removed 6 bases from V and 1 base from J, with 17 bases in between. CDR3 sequence reads: CASSPGKGLGTDTQYF. The CDR3 DNA sequence: TGTGCCAGCAGCCCCGGGAAGGGGCTCGGCACAGATACGCAGTATTTT.